The next 24 T cell receptor beta chains were all read from a single sample in a study of T cells after yellow fever vaccination. From the 5' RACE reads, TCRdb called clonotypes with MiXCR, one entry per CDR3 protein. The sample comprises under 40,000 distinct CDR3 sequences, about 6.6% of which are singletons, and roughly 23% rests with the top ten. The input for sequencing was PBMCs, either bulk or a sorted T-cell subset (CD4+, CD8+, memory, or dextramer-sorted; not recorded which), taken on the day of the first yellow fever vaccination. These receptors all come from a man between 18 and 35 years old who received the YFV17D yellow fever vaccine.

This clonotype has ten or more counts. This sequence joins TRBV28 and TRBJ2-4, with D perhaps TRBD1 (5 bases). Trimming took off 3 bases at V and 5 bases at J, with 14 bases between the two ends. The V gene's germline CDR1 is MDHEN and CDR2 SYDVKM. The CDR3 consists of 15 residues. The CDR3 loop is CASSFGLGQQNIQYF. CDR3 sequence (DNA): TGTGCCAGCAGTTTTGGATTGGGGCAGCAAAACATTCAGTACTTC.

This clonotype has at least ten counts. The chain couples TRBV11-2 to TRBJ1-5; D remains unclear. Per germline, CDR1 SGHAT and CDR2 FQNNGV. V gave up 1 base and J gave up 4 bases, with 20 bases separating them. This CDR3 has 18 residues. The chain's CDR3 is CASSLGTDYKGLNQPQHF. CDR3 in DNA: TGTGCCAGCAGCTTAGGCACGGACTACAAGGGCTTAAATCAGCCCCAGCATTTT.

In regard to this clonotype: A single base separates this from a much larger clone, so it may be a read error. V and J are TRBV9 and TRBJ2-5, with a tentative D call TRBD2 (6 bases). This CDR3 has 14 residues. CDR1 is SGDLS and CDR2 is YYNGEE in the germline V gene. V lost 3 bases, J lost 4 bases, and 13 bases lay in between. CDR3 in amino acids: CASSAWDSRETQYF. DNA for the CDR3: TGTGCCAGCAGCGCCTGGGACTCGCGAGAGACCCAGTACTTC.

This clonotype was counted at least ten times. The rearrangement links TRBV7-7 to TRBJ2-1; D is perhaps TRBD2 (6 bases). This CDR3 has 14 residues. Trimming pared 4 bases from V and 5 bases from J, leaving 12 bases between. CDR1 is SSHAT and CDR2 is FNYEAQ in the germline V gene (reference sequence). Written as DNA, the CDR3 is TGTGCCAGCAGCTCCTCTTGGGGGGACAATGAGCAGTTCTTC. The encoded protein is CASSSSWGDNEQFF. The full variable domain, in which reference TRBV7-7 and TRBJ2-1 provide the parts outside the CDR3, is GAGVSQSPRYKVTKRGQDVTLRCDPISSHATLYWYQQALGQGPEFLTYFNYEAQPDKSGLPSDRFSAERPEGSISTLTIQRTEQRDSAMYRCASSSSWGDNEQFFGPGTRLTVL.

This clonotype has just a few counts. This rearrangement joins TRBV5-6 to TRBJ2-2; no reliable D call. The V gene lost 4 bases and the J gene lost 5 bases, with 15 bases spanning the gap. The CDR3 runs 15 residues. Per germline, CDR1 SGHDT and CDR2 YYEEEE. The CDR3 sequence is CASSPGPTGTGELFF. In nucleotides, the CDR3 is TGTGCCAGCAGCCCCGGGCCTACCGGTACCGGGGAGCTGTTTTTT.

This clonotype was observed at least ten times. V usage is TRBV12-3 or TRBV12-4 and J usage is TRBJ2-5, with D possibly called TRBD1 or TRBD2 (6 bases each). This CDR3 has 13 amino acids. Trimming removed 8 bases at V and 5 bases at J, with 15 bases between. The CDR3 is CASGRGEGETQYF. CDR3 in DNA: TGTGCCAGCGGTAGGGGGGAAGGGGAGACCCAGTACTTC.

This clonotype has at least ten counts. The chain couples TRBV28 to TRBJ1-5; tentative D call: TRBD1 (5 bases). Trimming took 4 bases from V and 3 from J, leaving 16 bases between them. The CDR3 has 16 amino acids. Germline lookup yields CDR1 MDHEN and CDR2 SYDVKM. Here the CDR3 DNA reads TGTGCCAGCAGTTCCGGCGGGCAGGGACCCAATCAGCCCCAGCATTTT. It specifies CASSSGGQGPNQPQHF.

Comment on this clonotype: Given a much more abundant clone one base away, this may be a read error. The chain recombines TRBV7-2 with TRBJ2-3; D gene ambiguous. There are 12 residues in the CDR3. Germline CDR1 and CDR2: SGHTA and FQGNSA. Trimming took off 1 base at V and 6 bases at J, with 5 bases between the two ends. The CDR3 here is CASSLGNDTQYF. The CDR3 DNA reads as TGTGCCAGCAGCTTAGGGAATGATACGCAGTATTTT.

In this sample, this clonotype turned up many times. The V gene is TRBV7-2, the J gene TRBJ2-2; 9 bases are a match to TRBD1. CDR1 and CDR2 from the germline V gene are SGHTA and FQGNSA. This CDR3 spans 15 amino acids. The ends lost 5 bases at V and 2 bases at J; junction bases unmatched: 3. As DNA, the CDR3 is TGTGCCAGCAGCGCGGGACAGGGTAACACCGGGGAGCTGTTTTTT. Amino acids: CASSAGQGNTGELFF.

This clonotype was recorded many times. V gene TRBV5-1 combines with J gene TRBJ2-7, with 9 bases matching TRBD1. This CDR3 spans 16 amino acids. CDR1 SGHRS and CDR2 YFSETQ come from the germline V gene. V shed 2 bases and J 2 bases; nucleotides not matched to a gene: 8. The CDR3 here is CASSFQTGGIAYEQYF. The CDR3 nucleotides are TGCGCCAGCAGCTTTCAAACAGGGGGCATAGCCTACGAGCAGTACTTC.

The chain recombines TRBV7-9 with TRBJ2-5; D perhaps matches TRBD2 (6 bases). The V and J ends lost 5 bases and 5 bases respectively, with 15 bases between them. Germline CDR1 is SEHNR and CDR2 is FQNEAQ (reference sequence). This CDR3 contains 14 residues. CDR3 amino acids: CASSRRRAGETQYF. Here the CDR3 DNA reads TGTGCCAGCAGCCGACGAAGGGCGGGGGAGACCCAGTACTTC.

In its sample, this clonotype was seen once. Since a much larger clone is just one base distant, this may be a read error. The V gene is TRBV27, the J gene TRBJ2-6; D ambiguous. The CDR3 loop spans 17 amino acids. Germline assignment: CDR1 MNHEY and CDR2 SMNVEV (reference sequence). The CDR3: CVSSPMVGVAGANVLTF. Here the CDR3 DNA reads TGTGTCAGCAGTCCCATGGTGGGTGTCGCTGGGGCCAACGTCCTGACTTTC.

This clonotype occurred many times. The chain couples TRBV15 to TRBJ2-2; D is perhaps TRBD1 or TRBD2 (6 bases each). V was shortened by 1 base and J by 6 bases, with 9 bases between the two germline ends. Germline lookup yields CDR1 LNHNV and CDR2 YYDKDF (reference sequence). The CDR3 is 14 amino acids. CDR3 bases: TGTGCCACCAGCAGAGTGGGGGGCCCCGGGGAGCTGTTTTTT. It encodes CATSRVGGPGELFF. The whole variable domain, filled in from reference TRBV15 and TRBJ2-2, reads DAMVIQNPRYQVTQFGKPVTLSCSQTLNHNVMYWYQQKSSQAPKLLFHYYDKDFNNEADTPDNFQSRRPNTSFCFLDIRSPGLGDTAMYLCATSRVGGPGELFFGEGSRLTVL.

The table lists this clonotype with many counts. V gene TRBV19 combines with J gene TRBJ1-4, with D uncertain. Deletions cut 4 bases from V and 10 bases from J, with 13 bases between. The germline gives CDR1 LNHDA, CDR2 SQIVND (reference sequence). The CDR3 sequence is 13 residues long. The CDR3 spells CASSTTATGKLFF. The CDR3 DNA follows: TGTGCCAGTAGTACCACAGCCACGGGAAAACTGTTTTTT. The full variable domain, with the rest looked up from reference TRBV19 and TRBJ1-4, is DGGITQSPKYLFRKEGQNVTLSCEQNLNHDAMYWYRQDPGQGLRLIYYSQIVNDFQKGDIAEGYSVSREKKESFPLTVTSAQKNPTAFYLCASSTTATGKLFFGSGTQLSVL.

Concerning this clonotype itself: A much bigger clone sits one base away, suggesting this may be a read error. The conserved final phenylalanine or tryptophan is absent from the CDR3, which likely points to a read error. The J gene is TRBJ2-7, the V gene TRBV4-2; 13 nucleotides align to TRBD2. CDR3 length: 15 residues. The germline gives CDR1 LGHNA, CDR2 YNFKEQ. Germline trimming cut 3 bases from V and 4 bases from J; bases unmatched to any gene: 3. CDR3 loop: CASSQETSGGYEQYI. The CDR3 nucleotides read TGTGCCAGCAGCCAGGAGACTAGCGGGGGGTACGAGCAGTACATC.

This clonotype was counted at least ten times. The chain couples TRBV12-3 or TRBV12-4 to TRBJ2-5; D not resolved. The CDR3 length is 11 residues. V shed 6 bases and J shed 7 bases, with 9 bases lying between them. The DNA for the CDR3 is TGTGCCAGCAGAGGGTTTATGACCCAGTACTTC. Translated, it gives CASRGFMTQYF.

In its sample, this clonotype was seen many times. This chain joins TRBV11-2 and TRBJ2-1; D is undetermined. V lost 8 bases, J lost 8 bases, and 4 bases lay in between. Germline CDR1 and CDR2: SGHAT and FQNNGV. The CDR3 is made up of 9 amino acids. CDR3 nucleotides: TGTGCCAGCGGCTATGAGCAGTTCTTC. It is translated as CASGYEQFF.

The table lists this clonotype with many counts. V and J are TRBV20-1 and TRBJ2-1; 8 nucleotides agree with TRBD2. Trimming removed 3 bases from V and 10 bases from J; junction bases left unmatched: 5. The CDR3 has 12 amino acids. Germline V gene data show CDR1 as DFQATT and CDR2 as SNEGSKA (reference sequence). DNA of the CDR3: TGCAGTGCTAGCGGGGGGGCCGGAGAGCAGTTCTTC. It yields the protein CSASGGAGEQFF.

This clonotype has more than one count but fewer than ten. The V call is TRBV30, the J call TRBJ1-2; 7 bases align to TRBD1. The trim removed 4 bases at V and 1 base at J, leaving 6 bases unmatched. CDR1 is GTSNPN and CDR2 is SVGIG in the germline V gene (reference sequence). The CDR3 runs 14 residues. The CDR3 DNA sequence: TGTGCCTGGACGGGGACAGATTTTAACTATGGCTACACCTTC. This gives the protein CAWTGTDFNYGYTF.

Details on this clonotype: A much more abundant neighbour one base away suggests this may be a read error. V usage is TRBV11-1 and J usage is TRBJ2-3; D uncertain. Germline CDR1 reads SGHAT; CDR2 reads FQDESV (reference sequence). This CDR3 has 14 amino acids. For the CDR3, the DNA is TGTGCCAGCAGCTTAGGATCCAACACAGATACGCGGTATTTT. Residues: CASSLGSNTDTRYF. Supplemented by reference TRBV11-1 and TRBJ2-3, the full variable domain reads EAEVAQSPRYKITEKSQAVAFWCDPISGHATLYWYRQILGQGPELLVQFQDESVVDDSQLPKDRFSAERLKGVDSTLKIQPAELGDSAMYLCASSLGSNTDTRYFGPGTRLTVL.

The chain uses TRBV7-2 and TRBJ2-7, with 7 bases that match TRBD2. The length of the CDR3 is 14 residues. V lost 8 bases and J lost 9; bases outside the gene matches: 16. CDR1 and CDR2 from the germline V gene are SGHTA and FQGNSA. The CDR3 reads CASSTGGTVRGQYF. In DNA, the CDR3 is TGTGCCAGCTCTACCGGGGGGACCGTTAGAGGGCAGTACTTC.

This clonotype occurred many times. CDR3: CASSPGQWGGGEQFF. As DNA, the CDR3 is TGCGCCAGCAGCCCCGGACAGTGGGGGGGTGGTGAGCAGTTCTTC. V usage is TRBV5-1 and J usage is TRBJ2-1, with a tentative D call TRBD2 (7 bases). This CDR3 region has 15 residues. V lost 4 bases and J lost 9, with 20 bases in between. CDR1 is SGHRS, CDR2 YFSETQ, per germline.

J is TRBJ2-2 and V is TRBV29-1; 8 bases line up with TRBD1. Trimming at V came to 7 bases and at J to 8 bases, leaving 12 bases not matched to a gene. Germline V CDR1 and CDR2: SQVTM, ANQGSEA. The CDR3 length is 14 residues. As DNA, the CDR3 is TGCAGCGCCACGGTGGACAGGGCGAGTGGGGAGCTGTTTTTT. This translates into CSATVDRASGELFF.

At least ten counts were recorded for this clonotype. The chain joins TRBV5-1 to TRBJ1-1; TRBD1 is a possible D gene (6 bases). The CDR3 totals 14 residues. With 4 bases removed from V and 3 bases from J, the gap between germline ends came to 13 bases. Germline values: CDR1 SGHRS, CDR2 YFSETQ. The CDR3 nucleotides read TGCGCCAGCAGCACCAGGGGCTCGGACACTGAAGCTTTCTTT. It encodes CASSTRGSDTEAFF.